This T cell receptor beta chain was recovered during a study of T cell clonality in common variable immunodeficiency. Findings and limits, study-wide: CVID patient heterogeneity limited repertoire-clinical complication correlations.

This clone appeared many times. Its target is not known. The read terminates 3 residues ahead of where the CDR3 ends, so the germline J gene completes it. Profiled with immunoSEQ multiplex PCR; TCRdb holds only in-frame clones, not every one. The sample includes 30,000 to 40,000 clones, none of them occurring once. Heparinized whole blood, about 4.5 to 9 ml, came from each donor. This CDR3 spans 15 amino acids. The ends lost 3 bases at V and 5 bases at J; junction bases unmatched: 5. Germline V gene sequence: CDR1 SGHDN, CDR2 FVKESK. The clonotype was recovered from a person aged 18 to 75 in good health. Sequencing input: peripheral blood mononuclear cells. The chain carries TRBV14 and TRBJ2-2, with TRBD1 identical over 8 bases. Incomplete CDR3 DNA: TGTGCCAGCAGCCATGGGACAGGTGGGACCGGGGAG. Its protein product is CASSHGTGGTGE. The entire CDR3 sequence reads CASSHGTGGTGELFF.